Each of the 8 T cell receptor beta chains below was sequenced from the same sample in a study of T cells in Graves' hyperthyroidism and ophthalmopathy. RNA transcripts were the template for amplifying TCR beta CDR3 regions. The study used the HTBI primer set for a first-round RT-PCR of the TCR CDR3. Using its own MiXCR run on the multiplex PCR reads, TCRdb lists one record per CDR3 protein. The sample records over 650,000 distinct CDR3 sequences, roughly 17% being singletons. The sequenced sample was blood. The receptors derive from a man between 18 and 29 years old with Graves' hyperthyroidism.

V is TRBV5-1 and J is TRBJ2-3, with 9 bases lining up with TRBD2. This CDR3 has 16 amino acids. CDR1 is SGHRS, CDR2 YFSETQ, per germline. Trimming removed 4 bases from V and 0 bases from J; junction bases left unmatched: 6. In DNA form, the CDR3 reads TGCGCCAGCAGCAGAGGACTAGCGTTAAGCACAGATACGCAGTATTTT. This sequence encodes CASSRGLALSTDTQYF.

V and J are TRBV2 and TRBJ1-4, with D possibly TRBD1 on 5 matching bases. The CDR3 covers 14 residues. Germline values: CDR1 SNHLY, CDR2 FYNNEI. V was trimmed by 6 bases and J by 6 bases, leaving 14 bases between them. CDR3 amino acids: CASRGRRGDEKLFF. For the CDR3, the DNA is TGTGCCAGCAGAGGTAGGAGAGGGGATGAAAAACTGTTTTTT.

Many counts were recorded for this clonotype. The chain combines TRBV12-3 or TRBV12-4 with TRBJ1-2, with D possibly TRBD1 on 6 matching bases. V shed 2 bases and J shed 7 bases, with 11 bases lying between them. The CDR3 loop spans 13 amino acids. The CDR3 reads CASSLQQGTGYTF. CDR3 DNA sequence: TGTGCCAGCAGTTTACAACAGGGAACTGGCTACACCTTC.

This clonotype occurred many times. The V call is TRBV6-1, the J call TRBJ2-1; a possible D gene is TRBD2 (6 bases). The CDR3 covers 15 residues. Germline lookup yields CDR1 MNHNS and CDR2 SASEGT. V was cut by 6 bases and J by 8 bases, with 20 bases left in between. CDR3: CASRPFTGDGDEQFF. The CDR3 DNA is TGTGCCAGCAGGCCCTTTACGGGAGACGGGGATGAGCAGTTCTTC.

This sequence joins TRBV27 and TRBJ1-1; no definite D call. V was cut by 6 bases and J by 10 bases, with 18 bases left in between. Germline V gives CDR1 MNHEY, CDR2 SMNVEV (reference sequence). This CDR3 contains 13 residues. This CDR3 is CASSTNEGRRAFF. The CDR3 nucleotides read TGTGCCAGCAGCACCAATGAGGGTCGTCGAGCTTTCTTT.

With regard to this clonotype: A much larger clone lies one base from this, so it may be a read error. The chain employs TRBV12-3 or TRBV12-4 and TRBJ2-1; no firm D call. The length of the CDR3 is 13 residues. The CDR3 nucleotides are TGTGCCAGCACCGCGTTGCGATACAGTGAGCAGTTCTTC. The encoded protein is CASTALRYSEQFF.

Only a few counts were recorded for this clonotype. This chain connects TRBV2 to TRBJ2-3; 11 bases match TRBD2. Looked up from germline, CDR1 is SNHLY and CDR2 is FYNNEI. V dropped 10 bases and J dropped 0; count of bases not matched to a gene: 9. CDR3 length: 16 residues. The CDR3 sequence: CATPPTSGRSTDTQYF. The DNA of the CDR3 is TGTGCCACCCCCCCTACTAGCGGGAGAAGCACAGATACGCAGTATTTT.

This clonotype was found many times. The chain joins TRBV24-1 to TRBJ2-1, with TRBD2 as a possible D gene (6 bases). The V end was cut by 3 bases, the J end by 16 bases, with 12 bases between. This CDR3 is 11 amino acids long. Germline CDR1 and CDR2: KGHDR and SFDVKD. CDR3 in DNA: TGTGCCACCAGTGATAATCGGGACTTTTTCTTC. Translation: CATSDNRDFFF.